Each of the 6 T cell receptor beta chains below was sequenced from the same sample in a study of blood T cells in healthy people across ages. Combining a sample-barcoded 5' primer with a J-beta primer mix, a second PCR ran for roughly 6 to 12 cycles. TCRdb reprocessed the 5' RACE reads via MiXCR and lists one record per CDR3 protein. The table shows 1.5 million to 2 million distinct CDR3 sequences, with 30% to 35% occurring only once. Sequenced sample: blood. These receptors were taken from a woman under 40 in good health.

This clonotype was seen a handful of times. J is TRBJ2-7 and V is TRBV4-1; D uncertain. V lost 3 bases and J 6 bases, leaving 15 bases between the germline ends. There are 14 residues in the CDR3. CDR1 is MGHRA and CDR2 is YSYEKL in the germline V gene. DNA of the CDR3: TGCGCCAGCAGCCATCCGGGCCTGATGACCGAGCAGTACTTC. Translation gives CASSHPGLMTEQYF.

CDR3 protein: CASSSLPGTGGHSGANVLTF. CDR3 coding DNA: TGTGCCAGCTCATCCTTACCCGGGACAGGGGGACACTCTGGGGCCAACGTCCTGACTTTC. V usage is TRBV18 and J usage is TRBJ2-6; 11 bases align to TRBD1. This CDR3 is built from 20 residues. Germline CDR1 and CDR2: KGHSH and LQKENI. The J segment lost 0 bases and the V segment lost 5 bases, leaving 12 bases of the junction unmatched.

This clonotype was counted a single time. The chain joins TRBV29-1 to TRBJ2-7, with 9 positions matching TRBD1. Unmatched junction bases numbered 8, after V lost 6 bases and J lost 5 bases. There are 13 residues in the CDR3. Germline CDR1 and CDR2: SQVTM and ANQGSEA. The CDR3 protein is CSVGTGSINEQYV. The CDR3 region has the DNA TGCAGCGTAGGGACAGGGAGTATTAACGAGCAGTACGTC.

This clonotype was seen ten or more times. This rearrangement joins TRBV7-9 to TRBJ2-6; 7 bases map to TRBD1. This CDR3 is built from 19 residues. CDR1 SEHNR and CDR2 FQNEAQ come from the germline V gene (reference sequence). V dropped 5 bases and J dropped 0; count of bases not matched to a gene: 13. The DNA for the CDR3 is TGTGCCAGCAGCCGACGGGACAGAGTCTTTCGCTCTGGGGCCAACGTCCTGACTTTC. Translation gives CASSRRDRVFRSGANVLTF. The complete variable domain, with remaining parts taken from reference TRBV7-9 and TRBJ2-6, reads DTGVSQNPRHKITKRGQNVTFRCDPISEHNRLYWYRQTLGQGPEFLTYFQNEAQLEKSRLLSDRFSAERPKGSFSTLEIQRTEQGDSAMYLCASSRRDRVFRSGANVLTFGAGSRLTVL.

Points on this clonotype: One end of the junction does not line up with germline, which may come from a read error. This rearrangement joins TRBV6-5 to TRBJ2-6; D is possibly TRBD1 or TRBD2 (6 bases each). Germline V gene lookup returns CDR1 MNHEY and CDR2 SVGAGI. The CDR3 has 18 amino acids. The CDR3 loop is CASSRSRQGGSGADVLTF. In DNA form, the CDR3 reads TGTGCCAGCAGCCGCTCGAGGCAGGGAGGCTCGGGGGCCGACGTCCTGACTTTC.

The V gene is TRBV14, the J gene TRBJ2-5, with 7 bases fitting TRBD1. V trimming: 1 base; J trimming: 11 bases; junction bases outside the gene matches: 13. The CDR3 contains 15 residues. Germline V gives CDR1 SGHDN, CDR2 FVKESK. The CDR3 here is CASSQVGGAYNEQYF. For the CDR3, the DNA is TGTGCCAGCAGCCAAGTAGGGGGCGCGTACAATGAGCAGTACTTC.